Listed here are 11 T cell receptor beta chains from one sample, sequenced in a study of blood T cell repertoires in COVID-19. Sequenced by immunoSEQ multiplex PCR; TCRdb stores in-frame clones only, minus some. The sample carries roughly 200,000 clones, more than 75% recorded once. Sequencing was done on a sample of peripheral blood. The receptors shown here come from a woman aged 35 to 49 with COVID-19, enrolled during active disease.

The chain has TRBV9 and TRBJ2-5, with D possibly TRBD1 on 6 matching bases. Germline CDR1 reads SGDLS; CDR2 reads YYNGEE. This CDR3 has 19 amino acids. The ends were cut back, 4 bases at V and 1 base at J, with 26 bases in the middle. CDR3 amino acids: CASSPQGYRGQGFQETQYF. For the CDR3, the DNA is TGTGCCAGCAGCCCTCAGGGGTACCGCGGTCAGGGCTTCCAAGAGACCCAGTACTTC.

This clone was counted a few times. The V and J genes are TRBV19 and TRBJ1-5, with D tentatively TRBD1 (6 bases). This CDR3 has 16 residues. Trimming removed 7 bases from V and 4 bases from J, with 20 bases in between. Germline CDR1 LNHDA, CDR2 SQIVND (reference sequence). DNA of the CDR3: TGTGCCAGTACCCTGAATCCCGGGACAATTAATCAGCCCCAGCATTTT. Translating it yields CASTLNPGTINQPQHF.

The chain uses TRBV4-1 and TRBJ2-1; 15 positions agree with TRBD2. The CDR3 covers 14 residues. V trimming: 5 bases; J trimming: 7 bases; junction bases outside the gene matches: 0. The germline CDR1 and CDR2 sequences are MGHRA and YSYEKL. CDR3 nucleotide sequence: TGCGCCAGCAGCGGGACTAGCGGGAGGAATGAGCAGTTCTTC. Translating it yields CASSGTSGRNEQFF.

The gene calls are TRBV7-2 and TRBJ1-4; D is unresolved. The CDR3 is 15 residues long. CDR1 and CDR2 from the germline V gene are SGHTA and FQGNSA. V was trimmed by 5 bases and J by 8 bases, leaving 18 bases between them. CDR3 region: CASSPWEGRGEKLFF. The DNA of the CDR3 is TGTGCCAGCAGCCCTTGGGAGGGCCGGGGAGAAAAACTGTTTTTT.

This clone was seen only a few times. The rearrangement joins TRBV6-8 to TRBJ2-5; possible D gene TRBD1, 6 bases. Germline values: CDR1 MNHGY, CDR2 SAAAGT. Trimming pared 4 bases from V and 3 bases from J, leaving 6 bases between. CDR3 length: 12 residues. The CDR3 DNA follows: TGTGCCAGCAGTTGGACAGAAGAGACCCAGTACTTC. Protein product: CASSWTEETQYF.

The chain joins TRBV7-2 to TRBJ2-2; D is uncertain. V lost 5 bases, J lost 2 bases, and 6 bases lay in between. CDR3 length: 13 amino acids. CDR1 and CDR2 from the germline V gene are SGHTA and FQGNSA. CDR3 sequence reads: CASSPQNTGELFF. For the CDR3, the DNA is TGTGCCAGCAGCCCCCAAAACACCGGGGAGCTGTTTTTT.

This clone came up a few times. This rearrangement joins TRBV6-2 or TRBV6-3 to TRBJ1-6, with D possibly matching TRBD1 (6 bases). The ends were cut back, 6 bases at V and 7 bases at J, with 13 bases in the middle. The CDR3 consists of 14 residues. The germline V gene has CDR1 MNHEY and CDR2 SVGEGT. CDR3 coding DNA: TGTGCCAGCAGCGCGACAGGTCCAAATTCACCCCTCCACTTT. It specifies CASSATGPNSPLHF.

This clone appeared a single time. V is TRBV19 and J is TRBJ1-2; D is unclear. CDR1 is LNHDA, CDR2 SQIVND, per germline (reference sequence). The ends were cut back, 6 bases at V and 4 bases at J, with 15 bases in the middle. The CDR3 length is 14 residues. The CDR3 protein is CASSFDGITYGYTF. The DNA of the CDR3 is TGTGCCAGTAGCTTCGACGGGATCACCTATGGCTACACCTTC.

The gene calls are TRBV6-5 and TRBJ2-7; weak D call: TRBD2 (5 bases). CDR1 and CDR2 (germline): MNHEY, SVGAGI. Trimming shortened V by 8 bases and J by 6 bases, and 17 bases separated the two germline ends. The CDR3 is 13 amino acids. The chain's CDR3 is CASHSGNNREQYF. CDR3 coding DNA: TGTGCCAGCCATTCGGGGAATAATCGCGAGCAGTACTTC.

CDR3 in DNA: TGTGCCAGCAGCGTAGCAGGGCGGGGGCCCCAGCATTTT. Encoded protein: CASSVAGRGPQHF. This chain joins TRBV9 and TRBJ1-5, with D possibly matching TRBD1 (5 bases). CDR1 is SGDLS and CDR2 is YYNGEE in the germline V gene. The CDR3 totals 13 residues. Trimming removed 0 bases from V and 9 bases from J, with 10 bases in between.

This chain links TRBV10-3 with TRBJ1-2; 12 bases fit TRBD1. The CDR3 length is 18 residues. Germline V gene lookup returns CDR1 ENHRY and CDR2 SYGVKD. The V gene end was trimmed by 1 base and the J gene end by 8 bases; junction bases not matched to a gene: 14. CDR3 sequence: CAISELGQGALVVGGYTF. Here the CDR3 DNA reads TGTGCCATCAGTGAGTTGGGACAGGGGGCCCTCGTCGTTGGGGGCTACACCTTC.